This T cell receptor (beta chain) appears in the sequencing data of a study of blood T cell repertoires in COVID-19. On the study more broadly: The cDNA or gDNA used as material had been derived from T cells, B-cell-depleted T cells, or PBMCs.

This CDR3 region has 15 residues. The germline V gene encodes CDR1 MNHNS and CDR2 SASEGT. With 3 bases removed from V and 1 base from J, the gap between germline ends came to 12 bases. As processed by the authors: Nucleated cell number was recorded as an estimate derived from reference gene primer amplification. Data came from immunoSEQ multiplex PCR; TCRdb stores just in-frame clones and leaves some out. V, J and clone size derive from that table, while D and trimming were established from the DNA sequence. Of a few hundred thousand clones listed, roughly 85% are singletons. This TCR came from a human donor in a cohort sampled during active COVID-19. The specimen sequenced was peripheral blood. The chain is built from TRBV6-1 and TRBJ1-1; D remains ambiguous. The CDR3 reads CASSETYGRNTEAFF. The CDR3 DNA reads TGTGCCAGCAGTGAGACCTATGGGCGGAACACTGAAGCTTTCTTT.